A single T cell receptor beta chain is shown here with its context. Its antigen is not identified. The CDR3 extends 3 residues past the end of the read, so its final part is completed from the germline J gene. These data are taken from a study of T cells in women clearing cervical HPV infection. Study information: Case blood was drawn when the lesion was first found; control blood after infection became undetectable. With HLA typing for only a few women, HLA confounding remains possible. Case blood was drawn a median 149 days after lesion detection. Study results and limitations: CIN3+ cases had significantly higher TCR repertoire richness than controls, but evenness did not differ.

Deletions cut 4 bases from V and 3 bases from J, with 2 bases between. This CDR3 comprises 11 residues. Germline V gives CDR1 SEHNR, CDR2 FQNEAQ (reference sequence). Here immunoSEQ multiplex PCR was the method, and the copy in TCRdb shows in-frame clones only, minus some. The repertoire shows approximately 40,000 clones; the top ten hold about 8%. The sequenced material came from blood buffy coat. The V call is TRBV7-9, the J call TRBJ2-3; D is uncertain. This TCR was recovered from a woman between 18 and 70 years old with a cervical HPV16 infection that either progressed to CIN3+ or cleared (not recorded which). The sequenced part of the CDR3 DNA is TGTGCCAGCAGCTCTACAGATACG. Protein product: CASSSTDT. The full CDR3 protein is CASSSTDTQYF.